A single sample is the source of the 21 T cell receptor beta chains below, sequenced in a study of cytomegalovirus exposure and HLA in healthy donors (TCRdb year 2017). The library was produced with the immunoSEQ multiplex PCR assay. For the multiplex PCR, a mixture combining 60 forward primers for TCR Vbeta segments and 13 reverse primers for TCR Jbeta segments was used. TCRdb provides this immuneACCESS table in a form limited to in-frame rearrangements. Some clones are lacking; in checked studies, under half of them reflect an unresolved V gene, and why the rest are absent is not known. The table for this sample lists about 190,000 clones; approximately 80% of them were counted only once. The top ten constitute 2.1% of the sample. Sequenced sample: PBMCs. The source of these receptors is a woman under 30 in good health and CMV-seropositive.

V is TRBV11-2 and J is TRBJ2-2, with a possible D match to TRBD2 (5 bases). Germline CDR1 reads SGHAT; CDR2 reads FQNNGV. CDR3 length: 13 residues. V shed 7 bases and J shed 13 bases, with 19 bases lying between them. The CDR3: CASTFSPLGGLFF. The CDR3 region has the DNA TGTGCCAGCACCTTCAGCCCCCTAGGAGGGCTGTTTTTT.

The genes are TRBV25-1 and TRBJ1-2, with D possibly being TRBD1 (5 bases). CDR1 is MGHDK and CDR2 is SYGVNS in the germline V gene. CDR3 length equals 17 residues. V was trimmed by 4 bases and J by 6 bases, leaving 24 bases between them. The CDR3 here is CASSAGYAGLAIHGYTF. CDR3 DNA: TGTGCCAGCAGTGCCGGGTACGCAGGGCTTGCCATTCATGGCTACACCTTC.

In this sample, this clone turned up a few times. The V gene is TRBV7-9, the J gene TRBJ1-2; D remains ambiguous. The CDR3 has 16 residues. In germline, CDR1 is SEHNR, CDR2 FQNEAQ (reference sequence). V was pared by 0 bases and J by 4 bases, with 15 bases between. The CDR3: CASSLALAGDRYGYTF. Here the CDR3 DNA reads TGTGCCAGCAGCTTAGCGCTTGCGGGTGACCGCTATGGCTACACCTTC.

This sequence joins TRBV28 and TRBJ1-1; D gene uncertain. Deletions cut 3 bases from V and 0 bases from J, with 5 bases between. From germline, CDR1 is MDHEN and CDR2 SYDVKM. The CDR3 is 13 amino acids. This CDR3 reads CASSFEMNTEAFF. CDR3 bases: TGTGCCAGCAGTTTCGAGATGAACACTGAAGCTTTCTTT.

This clone was counted once. This chain uses TRBV9 with TRBJ2-6; TRBD2 agrees at 13 bases. V was pared by 3 bases and J by 0 bases, with 3 bases of the junction left unmatched. Germline CDR1 and CDR2: SGDLS and YYNGEE. The CDR3 contains 18 residues. The chain's CDR3 is CASSGTSGGASGANVLTF. In DNA form, the CDR3 reads TGTGCCAGCAGCGGAACTAGCGGGGGGGCCTCTGGGGCCAACGTCCTGACTTTC.

This clone has only a few counts. The chain combines TRBV6-6 with TRBJ2-2, with 9 bases fitting TRBD1. The CDR3 covers 13 residues. CDR1 and CDR2 from the germline V gene are MNHNY and SVGAGI (reference sequence). Trimming took 8 bases from V and 3 from J; bases not matched to a gene: 1. The CDR3 sequence: CASRTGDTGELFF. The CDR3 nucleotides read TGTGCCAGCCGGACAGGGGACACCGGGGAGCTGTTTTTT.

The chain links TRBV30 to TRBJ2-7; TRBD1 aligns across 10 bases. Germline V gene data show CDR1 as GTSNPN and CDR2 as SVGIG (reference sequence). Trimming removed 5 bases from V and 0 bases from J; junction bases left unmatched: 4. The CDR3 spans 14 residues. This CDR3 is CAWAGTGASYEQYF. The CDR3 DNA reads TGTGCCTGGGCCGGGACAGGGGCCTCCTACGAGCAGTACTTC.

The chain links TRBV4-1 to TRBJ1-4, with 9 bases matching TRBD1. The V gene end was trimmed by 4 bases and the J gene end by 10 bases; junction bases not matched to a gene: 10. Germline V gives CDR1 MGHRA, CDR2 YSYEKL. The CDR3 is 15 amino acids. The CDR3 is CASSLSEGQGGKLFF. The CDR3 DNA follows: TGCGCCAGCAGCCTCTCGGAGGGACAGGGTGGAAAACTGTTTTTT.

The chain links TRBV29-1 to TRBJ1-1, with a weak D call TRBD1 (5 bases). The CDR3 contains 13 residues. V lost 4 bases and J lost 3, with 12 bases in between. Germline V gene sequence: CDR1 SQVTM, CDR2 ANQGSEA. The CDR3 nucleotides are TGCAGCGTTGCCCTATCGGGGGACACTGAAGCTTTCTTT. It specifies CSVALSGDTEAFF.

The gene calls are TRBV2 and TRBJ1-4; maybe TRBD1 (6 bases). The CDR3 spans 18 residues. CDR1 and CDR2 (germline): SNHLY, FYNNEI. V was clipped by 2 bases and J by 0 bases, with 16 bases between them. CDR3: CASSEWRQGPATNEKLFF. For the CDR3, the DNA is TGTGCCAGCAGTGAATGGCGCCAGGGGCCTGCAACTAATGAAAAACTGTTTTTT.

CDR3 coding DNA: TGCAGCGTTGAGGGGGGGACAGGAACCTACGAGCAGTACTTC. Its translation: CSVEGGTGTYEQYF. J is TRBJ2-7 and V is TRBV29-1, with D perhaps matching TRBD1 (8 bases). Germline assignment: CDR1 SQVTM and CDR2 ANQGSEA. The CDR3 runs 14 residues. V was cut by 3 bases and J by 2 bases, with 14 bases left in between.

CDR3 in DNA: TGCGCCAGCAGCTCCCAAGCTCAAGAGACCCAGTACTTC. This sequence encodes CASSSQAQETQYF. The V call is TRBV4-1, the J call TRBJ2-5; unclear D gene. Trimming shortened V by 5 bases and J by 2 bases, and 9 bases separated the two germline ends. This CDR3 region has 13 residues. Germline V lookup: CDR1 MGHRA, CDR2 YSYEKL.

The chain joins TRBV6-1 to TRBJ1-1; D remains ambiguous. CDR3 length: 15 residues. Trimming took 0 bases from V and 6 from J, leaving 14 bases between them. Looked up from germline, CDR1 is MNHNS and CDR2 is SASEGT. The chain's CDR3 is CASSEALWGGSEAFF. For the CDR3, the DNA is TGTGCCAGCAGTGAAGCGCTTTGGGGAGGGTCTGAAGCTTTCTTT.

The V gene is TRBV6-4, the J gene TRBJ2-2, with a possible D match to TRBD1 (6 bases). Trimming took off 6 bases at V and 2 bases at J, with 10 bases between the two ends. CDR3 length: 14 amino acids. Germline CDR1 reads MRHNA; CDR2 reads SNTAGT. CDR3 sequence (DNA): TGTGCCAGCAGCCCCGGGACAAACACCGGGGAGCTGTTTTTT. Translating gives CASSPGTNTGELFF.

This chain joins TRBV9 and TRBJ1-2, with D maybe TRBD1 (6 bases). CDR3 size: 14 residues. CDR1 is SGDLS and CDR2 is YYNGEE in the germline V gene. V shed 3 bases and J shed 5 bases, with 14 bases lying between them. CDR3 sequence reads: CASSAGHSGYGYTF. In DNA form, the CDR3 reads TGTGCCAGCAGCGCGGGACACTCTGGATATGGCTACACCTTC.

The V call is TRBV2, the J call TRBJ2-1, with a weak D call TRBD2 (6 bases). Trimming cost V 5 bases and J 6 bases, with 17 bases left between them. CDR1 and CDR2 from the germline V gene are SNHLY and FYNNEI. The CDR3 sequence is 15 residues long. The CDR3 reads CASSYRRVPFNEQFF. The CDR3 DNA follows: TGTGCCAGCAGTTACAGGAGGGTACCGTTCAATGAGCAGTTCTTC.

This chain uses TRBV7-9 with TRBJ2-7, with TRBD1 identical over 9 bases. V shed 0 bases and J 3 bases; nucleotides not matched to a gene: 0. This CDR3 has 14 amino acids. Per germline, CDR1 SEHNR and CDR2 FQNEAQ (reference sequence). The CDR3 loop reads CASSLATGGYEQYF. CDR3 nucleotide sequence: TGTGCCAGCAGCTTAGCGACAGGGGGCTACGAGCAGTACTTC. Full variable domain (rest looked up from reference TRBV7-9 and TRBJ2-7): DTGVSQNPRHKITKRGQNVTFRCDPISEHNRLYWYRQTLGQGPEFLTYFQNEAQLEKSRLLSDRFSAERPKGSFSTLEIQRTEQGDSAMYLCASSLATGGYEQYFGPGTRLTVT.

The genes are TRBV11-2 and TRBJ2-5; a weak D match, TRBD1 (5 bases). The end of the DNA aligns better with TRBJ2-7, so the J call may be wrong. CDR3 length: 13 amino acids. Germline CDR1 reads SGHAT; CDR2 reads FQNNGV. The CDR3 reads CASSLIGAYEQYF. Written as DNA, the CDR3 is TGTGCCAGCAGCTTGATAGGGGCCTACGAGCAGTACTTC.

This chain joins TRBV19 and TRBJ2-3; possible D gene TRBD1, 6 bases. Germline V gene data show CDR1 as LNHDA and CDR2 as SQIVND (reference sequence). The ends were cut back, 4 bases at V and 2 bases at J, with 19 bases in the middle. The CDR3 length is 17 residues. CDR3: CASSTPNRDIYTDTQYF. CDR3 sequence (DNA): TGTGCCAGTAGTACCCCGAACAGGGACATCTACACAGATACGCAGTATTTT.

J is TRBJ2-3 and V is TRBV6-5; 10 bases are shared with TRBD2. Germline V CDR1 and CDR2: MNHEY, SVGAGI. This CDR3 region has 16 residues. The trim removed 3 bases at V and 2 bases at J, leaving 5 bases unmatched. This CDR3 reads CASSYVSGGATDTQYF. CDR3 coding DNA: TGTGCCAGCAGTTATGTAAGCGGGGGGGCCACAGATACGCAGTATTTT.

The V gene is TRBV11-2, the J gene TRBJ2-1; D is perhaps TRBD2 (6 bases). Trimming took 3 bases from V and 8 from J, leaving 14 bases between them. This CDR3 spans 14 amino acids. Germline CDR1 is SGHAT and CDR2 is FQNNGV. For the CDR3, the DNA is TGTGCCAGCAGCTTTGGACTAAGTACGGATGAGCAGTTCTTC. Its protein product is CASSFGLSTDEQFF.